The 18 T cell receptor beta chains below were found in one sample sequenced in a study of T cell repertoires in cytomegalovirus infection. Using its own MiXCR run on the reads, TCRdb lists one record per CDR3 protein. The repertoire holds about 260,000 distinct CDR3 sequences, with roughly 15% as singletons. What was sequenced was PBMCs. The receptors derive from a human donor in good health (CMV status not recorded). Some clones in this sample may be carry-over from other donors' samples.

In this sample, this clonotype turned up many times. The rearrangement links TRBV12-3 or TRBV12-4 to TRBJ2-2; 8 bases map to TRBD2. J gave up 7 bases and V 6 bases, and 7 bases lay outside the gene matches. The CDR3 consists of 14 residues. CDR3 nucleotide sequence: TGTGCCAGCAGGCCGGGGGGGGCTGACGGGGAGCTGTTTTTT. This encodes CASRPGGADGELFF.

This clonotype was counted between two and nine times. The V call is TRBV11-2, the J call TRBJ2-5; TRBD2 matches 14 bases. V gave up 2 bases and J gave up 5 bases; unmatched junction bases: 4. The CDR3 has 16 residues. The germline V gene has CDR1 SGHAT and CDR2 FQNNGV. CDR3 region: CASSLLGLAGAETQYF. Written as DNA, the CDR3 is TGTGCCAGCAGCTTACTGGGACTAGCGGGAGCGGAGACCCAGTACTTC. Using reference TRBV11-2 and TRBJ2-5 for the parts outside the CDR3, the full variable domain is EAGVAQSPRYKIIEKRQSVAFWCNPISGHATLYWYQQILGQGPKLLIQFQNNGVVDDSQLPKDRFSAERLKGVDSTLKIQPAKLEDSAVYLCASSLLGLAGAETQYFGPGTRLLVL.

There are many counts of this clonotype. The CDR3 loop is CASSQGTSRGDYEQYF. In nucleotides, the CDR3 is TGTGCCAGCAGCCAAGGGACTAGCAGAGGGGACTACGAGCAGTACTTC. The V call is TRBV11-3, the J call TRBJ2-7; 9 bases line up with TRBD2. The germline V gene encodes CDR1 SGHNT and CDR2 YENEEA. This CDR3 region has 16 residues. Trimming removed 5 bases from V and 3 bases from J; junction bases left unmatched: 11.

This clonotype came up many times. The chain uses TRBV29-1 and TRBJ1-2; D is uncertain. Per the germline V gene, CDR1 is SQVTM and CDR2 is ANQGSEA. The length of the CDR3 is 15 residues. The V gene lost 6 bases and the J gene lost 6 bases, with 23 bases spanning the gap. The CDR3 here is CSVRLWSAGSNGYTF. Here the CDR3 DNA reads TGCAGCGTCCGGCTCTGGTCTGCGGGCTCAAATGGCTACACCTTC.

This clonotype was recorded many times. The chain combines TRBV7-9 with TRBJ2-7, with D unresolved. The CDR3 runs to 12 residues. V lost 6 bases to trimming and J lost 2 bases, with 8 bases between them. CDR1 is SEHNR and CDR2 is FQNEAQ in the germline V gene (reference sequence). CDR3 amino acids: CASSLVPYEQYF. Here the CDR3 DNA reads TGTGCCAGCAGTTTGGTCCCCTACGAGCAGTACTTC.

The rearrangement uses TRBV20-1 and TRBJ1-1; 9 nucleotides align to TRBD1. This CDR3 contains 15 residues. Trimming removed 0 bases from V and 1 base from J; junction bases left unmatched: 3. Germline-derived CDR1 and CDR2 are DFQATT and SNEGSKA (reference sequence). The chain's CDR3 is CSARDPGQGNTEAFF. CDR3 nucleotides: TGCAGTGCTAGAGACCCGGGACAGGGGAACACTGAAGCTTTCTTT.

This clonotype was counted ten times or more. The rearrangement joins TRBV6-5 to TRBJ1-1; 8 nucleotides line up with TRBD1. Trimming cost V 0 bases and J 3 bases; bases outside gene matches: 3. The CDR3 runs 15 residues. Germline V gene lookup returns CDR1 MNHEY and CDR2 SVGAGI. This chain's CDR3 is CASSYSDRVDTEAFF. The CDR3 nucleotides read TGTGCCAGCAGTTACTCGGACAGGGTAGACACTGAAGCTTTCTTT.

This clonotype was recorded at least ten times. CDR3 sequence reads: CASSRLAGVGDTQYF. Written as DNA, the CDR3 is TGTGCCAGCAGCCGACTAGCGGGAGTCGGAGATACGCAGTATTTT. The rearrangement links TRBV7-2 to TRBJ2-3, with 12 nucleotides matching TRBD2. The CDR3 length is 15 residues. The trim removed 5 bases at V and 5 bases at J, leaving 5 bases unmatched. CDR1 and CDR2 (germline): SGHTA, FQGNSA.

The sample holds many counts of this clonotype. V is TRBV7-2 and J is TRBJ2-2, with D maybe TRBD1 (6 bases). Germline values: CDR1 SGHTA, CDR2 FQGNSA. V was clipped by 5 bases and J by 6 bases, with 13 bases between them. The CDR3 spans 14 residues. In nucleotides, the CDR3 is TGTGCCAGCAGCCAGAAAGGGGGTGCCGGGGAGCTGTTTTTT. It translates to CASSQKGGAGELFF.

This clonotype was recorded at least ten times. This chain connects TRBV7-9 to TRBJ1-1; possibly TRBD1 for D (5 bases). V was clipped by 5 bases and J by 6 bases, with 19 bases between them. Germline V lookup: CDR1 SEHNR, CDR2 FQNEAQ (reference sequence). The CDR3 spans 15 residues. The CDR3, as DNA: TGTGCCAGCAGCCCGCTGGGAGGGGTCGTCGCTGAAGCTTTCTTT. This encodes CASSPLGGVVAEAFF. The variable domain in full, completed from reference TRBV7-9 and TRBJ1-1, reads DTGVSQNPRHKITKRGQNVTFRCDPISEHNRLYWYRQTLGQGPEFLTYFQNEAQLEKSRLLSDRFSAERPKGSFSTLEIQRTEQGDSAMYLCASSPLGGVVAEAFFGQGTRLTVV.

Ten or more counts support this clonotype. This CDR3 is CASTVTRESSYEQYF. CDR3 nucleotide sequence: TGTGCCAGCACCGTAACCCGGGAGTCCTCCTACGAGCAGTACTTC. This rearrangement joins TRBV7-4 to TRBJ2-7; possibly TRBD2 for D (6 bases). Germline V CDR1 and CDR2: SGHVT, SQSDAQ. The V and J ends lost 7 bases and 0 bases respectively, with 16 bases between them. The CDR3 sequence is 15 residues long.

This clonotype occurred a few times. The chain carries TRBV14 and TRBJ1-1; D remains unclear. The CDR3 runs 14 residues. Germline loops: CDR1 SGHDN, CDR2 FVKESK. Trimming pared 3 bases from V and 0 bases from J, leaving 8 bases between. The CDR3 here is CASSHLTVNTEAFF. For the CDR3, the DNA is TGTGCCAGCAGCCATTTGACGGTGAACACTGAAGCTTTCTTT. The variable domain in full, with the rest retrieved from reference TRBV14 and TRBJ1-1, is EAGVTQFPSHSVIEKGQTVTLRCDPISGHDNLYWYRRVMGKEIKFLLHFVKESKQDESGMPNNRFLAERTGGTYSTLKVQPAELEDSGVYFCASSHLTVNTEAFFGQGTRLTVV.

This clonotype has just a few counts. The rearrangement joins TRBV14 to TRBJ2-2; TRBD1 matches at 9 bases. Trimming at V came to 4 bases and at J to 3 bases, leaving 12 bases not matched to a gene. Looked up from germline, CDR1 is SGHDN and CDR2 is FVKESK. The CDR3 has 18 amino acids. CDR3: CASSLTWGTGLDTGELFF. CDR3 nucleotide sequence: TGTGCCAGCAGCCTAACGTGGGGGACAGGGTTGGACACCGGGGAGCTGTTTTTT.

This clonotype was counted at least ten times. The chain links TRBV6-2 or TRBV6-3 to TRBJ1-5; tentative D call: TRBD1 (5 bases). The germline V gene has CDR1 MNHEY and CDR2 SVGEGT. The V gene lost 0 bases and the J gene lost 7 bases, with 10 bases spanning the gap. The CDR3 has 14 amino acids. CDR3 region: CASSYSGDVQPQHF. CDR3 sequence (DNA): TGTGCCAGCAGTTACTCGGGGGATGTACAGCCCCAGCATTTT.

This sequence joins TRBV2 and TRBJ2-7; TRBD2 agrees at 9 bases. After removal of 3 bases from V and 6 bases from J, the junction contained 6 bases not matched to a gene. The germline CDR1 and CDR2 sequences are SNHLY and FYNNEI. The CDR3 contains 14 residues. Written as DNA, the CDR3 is TGTGCCAGCAGTGATGCGGCGGGGGGGTTCGAGCAGTACTTC. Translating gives CASSDAAGGFEQYF.

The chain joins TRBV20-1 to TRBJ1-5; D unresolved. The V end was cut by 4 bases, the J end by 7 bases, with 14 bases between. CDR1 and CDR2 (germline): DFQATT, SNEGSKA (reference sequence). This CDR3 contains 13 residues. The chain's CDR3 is CSAIGLVGQPQHF. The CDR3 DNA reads TGCAGTGCTATAGGGCTGGTAGGACAGCCCCAGCATTTT.

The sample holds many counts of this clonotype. CDR3 amino acids: CASSLTSGGTGDTQYF. Written as DNA, the CDR3 is TGTGCCAGCAGCTTAACTAGCGGGGGAACCGGAGATACGCAGTATTTT. V is TRBV7-2 and J is TRBJ2-3, with TRBD2 identical over 11 bases. Germline values: CDR1 SGHTA, CDR2 FQGNSA. This CDR3 comprises 16 residues. V was clipped by 2 bases and J by 5 bases; unmatched bases: 6.

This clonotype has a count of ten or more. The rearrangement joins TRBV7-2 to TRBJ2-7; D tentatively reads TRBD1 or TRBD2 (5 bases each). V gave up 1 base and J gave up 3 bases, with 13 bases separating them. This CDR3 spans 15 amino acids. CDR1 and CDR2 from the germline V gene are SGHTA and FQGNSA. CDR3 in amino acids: CASSLGAGTFYEQYF. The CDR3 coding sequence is TGTGCCAGCAGCTTAGGGGCAGGGACCTTCTACGAGCAGTACTTC.